This T cell receptor (beta chain) emerged from a study of CD8 T cells in Susac syndrome. The study, taken as a whole, reports: The total CD8+ repertoires yielded more than 15 Susac-specific public clones and the CD8+ TEMRA repertoires yielded about five.

TEMRA cells were FACS-enriched and CD8+ and CD4+ T cells negatively isolated. The V gene's germline CDR1 is MNHEY and CDR2 SMNVEV (reference sequence). CDR3 length equals 15 residues. V was pared by 6 bases and J by 2 bases, with 6 bases of the junction left unmatched. A remark on this clonotype: The antigen is not known.

The RNA, roughly 0.5 to 1 ug, was put through reverse transcription using random hexamers. In TCRdb, the immunoSEQ multiplex PCR reads were re-called with MiXCR into one record per CDR3 protein. This sample carries around 110,000 distinct CDR3 sequences, approximately 93% of them seen once, and the ten largest clones take 0.41%. The clonotype comes from a human donor with Susac syndrome. V gene TRBV27 combines with J gene TRBJ2-1, with 8 bases fitting TRBD2. Sample: CD8+ T cells from PBMCs. The CDR3 protein is CASSLLAGTYNEQFF. The CDR3 DNA sequence: TGTGCCAGCAGCCTCCTAGCGGGCACCTACAATGAGCAGTTCTTC.